This T cell receptor beta chain was sequenced for a study of response to subunit inactivated influenza vaccine. TCRdb fed the RT-PCR reads into MiXCR, producing one record per CDR3 protein. The sample comprises about 620,000 distinct CDR3 sequences, approximately 11% of which are singletons, and approximately 9.9% rests with the top ten. Trimming at V came to 0 bases and at J to 6 bases, leaving 12 bases not matched to a gene. Germline V gene data show CDR1 as KGHDR and CDR2 as SFDVKD. This CDR3 is built from 17 residues. A further study also used this sample, focusing on T cells expressing NK-cell markers. That paper states: Synthesis of TCR beta cDNA relied on 5'RACE template switching carrying UMIs. Similarly, these clonotypes led the CD3+CD56-NKG2C+ fraction as well in a few donors.

The sample consisted of PBMCs from blood, taken on the day of vaccination. The chain couples TRBV24-1 to TRBJ2-7, with TRBD2 matching over 8 bases. This receptor was obtained from a man between 45 and 60 years old who received an inactivated influenza vaccine. The CDR3 loop is CATSDLVLSGDFCEQYF. Here the CDR3 DNA reads TGTGCCACCAGTGATTTGGTACTTAGCGGGGATTTTTGCGAGCAGTACTTC.